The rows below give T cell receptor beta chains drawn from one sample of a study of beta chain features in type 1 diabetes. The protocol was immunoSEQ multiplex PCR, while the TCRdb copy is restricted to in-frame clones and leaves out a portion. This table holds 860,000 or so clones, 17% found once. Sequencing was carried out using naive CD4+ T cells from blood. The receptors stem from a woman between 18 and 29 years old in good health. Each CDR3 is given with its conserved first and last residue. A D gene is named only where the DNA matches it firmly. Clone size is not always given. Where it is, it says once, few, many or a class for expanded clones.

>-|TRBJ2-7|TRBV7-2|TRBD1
CASSPDRGSYEQYF
TGTGCCAGCAGCCCAGACAGGGGAAGCTACGAGCAGTACTTC
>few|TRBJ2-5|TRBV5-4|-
CASSSPGTQETQYF
TGTGCCAGCAGCAGTCCCGGGACGCAAGAGACCCAGTACTTC
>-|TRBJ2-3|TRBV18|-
CASSPRQGGTDTQYF
TGTGCCAGCTCACCACGTCAGGGTGGCACAGATACGCAGTATTTT
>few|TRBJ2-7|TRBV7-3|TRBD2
CASSLQREASYEQYF
TGTGCCAGCAGCTTACAGCGGGAGGCCTCCTACGAGCAGTACTTC
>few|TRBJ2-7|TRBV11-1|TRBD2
CASSLVVAGVTEQYF
TGTGCCAGCAGCTTAGTGGTAGCGGGAGTAACCGAGCAGTACTTC
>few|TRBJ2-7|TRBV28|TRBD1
CASSSRGYEQYF
TGTGCCAGCAGCAGCAGGGGGTACGAGCAGTACTTC
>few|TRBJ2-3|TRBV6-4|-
CASRMDSTSTDTQYF
TGTGCCAGCAGGATGGACAGTACTAGCACAGATACGCAGTATTTT
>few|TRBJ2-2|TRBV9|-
CASSFRDALTGELFF
TGTGCCAGCAGCTTCAGGGATGCTTTGACCGGGGAGCTGTTTTTT
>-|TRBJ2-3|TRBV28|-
CASTEPSMDTQYF
TGTGCCAGCACCGAGCCCAGCATGGATACGCAGTATTTT
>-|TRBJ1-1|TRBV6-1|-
CASSEGRGTEAFF
TGTGCCAGCAGTGAGGGAAGGGGAACTGAAGCTTTCTTT
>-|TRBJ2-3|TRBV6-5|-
CASSYSPATDTQYF
TGTGCCAGCAGTTACTCCCCAGCAACAGATACGCAGTATTTT
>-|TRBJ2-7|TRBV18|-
CASSPGFVAYEQYF
TGTGCCAGCTCACCGGGGTTCGTCGCCTACGAGCAGTACTTC
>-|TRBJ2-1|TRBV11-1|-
CASSFTGGDFNEQFF
TGTGCCAGCAGCTTCACAGGGGGGGACTTCAATGAGCAGTTCTTC
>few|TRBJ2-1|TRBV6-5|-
CASSKKEPAFNEQFF
TGTGCCAGCAGTAAAAAGGAGCCCGCCTTCAATGAGCAGTTCTTC
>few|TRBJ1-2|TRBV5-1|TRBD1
CASSLAGGDYGYTF
TGCGCCAGCAGCTTGGCAGGGGGTGACTATGGCTACACCTTC
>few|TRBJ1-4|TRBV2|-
CASSEWLGEKLFF
TGTGCCAGCAGTGAATGGTTAGGTGAAAAACTGTTTTTT
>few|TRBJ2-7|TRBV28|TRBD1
CASSSGTGGDEQYF
TGTGCCAGCAGCTCTGGGACAGGGGGGGACGAGCAGTACTTC
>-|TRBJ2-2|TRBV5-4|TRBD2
CASSLSGSISGELFF
TGTGCCAGCAGCTTGAGCGGGAGTATTTCCGGGGAGCTGTTTTTT
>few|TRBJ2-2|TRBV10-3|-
CATNSGNTGELFF
TGTGCCACAAATAGCGGGAACACCGGGGAGCTGTTTTTT
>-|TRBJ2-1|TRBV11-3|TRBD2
CASSLVGDGGSSYNEQFF
TGTGCCAGCAGCTTAGTAGGGGATGGCGGGAGCTCCTACAATGAGCAGTTCTTC
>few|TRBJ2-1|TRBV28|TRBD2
CASSLFTSGTNEQFF
TGTGCCAGCAGTTTATTTACCAGCGGGACGAATGAGCAGTTCTTC
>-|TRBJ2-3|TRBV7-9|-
CASSFREPTDTQYF
TGTGCCAGCAGCTTCAGGGAGCCGACAGATACGCAGTATTTT
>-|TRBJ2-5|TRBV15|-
CATSRGVGEETQYF
TGTGCCACCAGCAGAGGGGTAGGAGAGGAGACCCAGTACTTC
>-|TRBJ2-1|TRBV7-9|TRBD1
CASSLRSQGDLNEQFF
TGTGCCAGCAGCTTAAGGTCACAGGGGGACCTCAATGAGCAGTTCTTC
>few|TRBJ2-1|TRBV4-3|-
CASSQEEGNEQFF
TGCGCCAGCAGCCAAGAGGAGGGGAATGAGCAGTTCTTC
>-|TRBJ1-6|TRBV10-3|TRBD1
CAITDSGTDNSPLHF
TGTGCCATCACCGACTCCGGGACAGATAATTCACCCCTCCACTTT
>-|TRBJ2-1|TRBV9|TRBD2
CASSVGGASGSNEQFF
TGTGCCAGCAGCGTAGGAGGGGCTAGCGGGAGCAATGAGCAGTTCTTC
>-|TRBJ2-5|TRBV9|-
CASSPGRIETQYF
TGTGCCAGCAGCCCTGGGAGGATCGAGACCCAGTACTTC
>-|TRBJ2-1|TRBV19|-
CASSSSGYNEQFF
TGTGCCAGTAGCTCGAGCGGGTACAATGAGCAGTTCTTC
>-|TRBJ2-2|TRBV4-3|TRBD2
CASSPSGRNIGGELFF
TGCGCCAGTTCCCCTAGCGGGAGGAATATAGGGGGGGAGCTGTTTTTT
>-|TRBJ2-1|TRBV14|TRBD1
CASSPLDRDRNEQFF
TGTGCCAGCAGCCCGCTGGACAGGGACCGCAATGAGCAGTTCTTC
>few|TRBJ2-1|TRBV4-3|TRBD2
CASSQVFGLAGGIYLPYNEQFF
TGCGCCAGCAGCCAAGTCTTCGGACTAGCGGGAGGGATTTATTTGCCCTACAATGAGCAGTTCTTC
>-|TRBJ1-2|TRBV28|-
CASSFQGRETHGYTF
TGTGCCAGCAGTTTTCAGGGCCGCGAAACGCATGGCTACACCTTC
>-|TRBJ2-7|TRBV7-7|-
CASSPRLGEQYF
TGTGCCAGCAGCCCGCGGCTCGGCGAGCAGTACTTC
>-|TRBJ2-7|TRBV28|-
CASGLGPRTYEQYF
TGTGCCAGCGGCCTGGGACCCCGGACCTACGAGCAGTACTTC
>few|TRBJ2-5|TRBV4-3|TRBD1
CASSQEPTGGGEETQYF
TGCGCCAGCAGCCAAGAACCAACAGGGGGCGGAGAAGAGACCCAGTACTTC
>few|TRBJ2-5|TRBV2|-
CASSDNGGGKTQYF
TGTGCCAGCAGTGACAACGGCGGCGGGAAGACCCAGTACTTC
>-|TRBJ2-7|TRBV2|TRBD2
CASSGGGYEQYF
TGTGCCAGCAGTGGGGGGGGATACGAGCAGTACTTC
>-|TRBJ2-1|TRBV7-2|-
CASSLAGFYNEQFF
TGTGCCAGCAGCTTAGCTGGCTTTTACAATGAGCAGTTCTTC
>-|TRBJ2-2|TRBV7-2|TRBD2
CASSLVRGSMSGELFF
TGTGCCAGCAGCTTAGTACGCGGGAGTATGAGCGGGGAGCTGTTTTTT